This is a list of T cell receptor beta chains from one sample in a study of vaccination effects on CD4 cells after COVID-19. Their antigens remain unidentified. Clones were sequenced by immunoSEQ multiplex PCR, and TCRdb holds only the in-frame ones, with some missing. The sample holds about 30,000 clones, 65% to 75% seen once. The specimen comprised CD4+ T cells from PBMCs cultured with HCoV-OC43 spike peptides, sampled after COVID-19 vaccination. The source is a human donor who received a COVID-19 vaccine. CDR3s include the opening cysteine and the closing phenylalanine or tryptophan. Each record gives: D gene, V gene, CDR3 length, clone size, CDR3 protein. The D gene is left open where the match is weak. A row's size may be missing; if present it is once, few, many or a size class.

d_call: -
v_call: TRBV30
cdr3_length: 11
clone_size: few
cdr3_aa: CAWAYMGGYTF

d_call: -
v_call: TRBV7-9
cdr3_length: 17
clone_size: -
cdr3_aa: CASSLVGSGFSYNEQFF

d_call: -
v_call: TRBV20-1
cdr3_length: 11
clone_size: -
cdr3_aa: CSASTITEAFF

d_call: TRBD2
v_call: TRBV10-3
cdr3_length: 16
clone_size: -
cdr3_aa: CAISETTSMGTDTQYF

d_call: TRBD2
v_call: TRBV28
cdr3_length: 16
clone_size: -
cdr3_aa: CASSNNPVAGGRELFF

d_call: TRBD1
v_call: TRBV29-1
cdr3_length: 13
clone_size: few
cdr3_aa: CSVAGTGGQPQHF

d_call: -
v_call: TRBV2
cdr3_length: 12
clone_size: -
cdr3_aa: CASSLSAGEQYF

d_call: -
v_call: TRBV21-1
cdr3_length: 18
clone_size: -
cdr3_aa: CASSKNDGGRGGNQPQHF

d_call: -
v_call: TRBV6-5
cdr3_length: 14
clone_size: -
cdr3_aa: CASSYRSGANVLTF

d_call: -
v_call: TRBV4-1
cdr3_length: 17
clone_size: once
cdr3_aa: CASSQEKYSNFFYEQYF

d_call: TRBD1
v_call: TRBV11-1
cdr3_length: 14
clone_size: -
cdr3_aa: CASSWDRGAGEQYF

d_call: TRBD2
v_call: TRBV19
cdr3_length: 16
clone_size: -
cdr3_aa: CASSRQTSGGYNEQFF

d_call: TRBD1
v_call: TRBV3-1/TRBV3-2
cdr3_length: 15
clone_size: -
cdr3_aa: CASSPGTQGADTQYF

d_call: -
v_call: TRBV7-2
cdr3_length: 16
clone_size: -
cdr3_aa: CASSLPGASSGNTIYF

d_call: -
v_call: TRBV6-5
cdr3_length: 15
clone_size: few
cdr3_aa: CASSSSWRGDYEQYF

d_call: -
v_call: TRBV6-2/TRBV6-3
cdr3_length: 13
clone_size: few
cdr3_aa: CASSKLRTSEQFF

d_call: -
v_call: TRBV6-6
cdr3_length: 15
clone_size: once
cdr3_aa: CASSYQQEFTGELFF

d_call: -
v_call: TRBV6-1
cdr3_length: 14
clone_size: -
cdr3_aa: CASSEGLENTEAFF

d_call: TRBD2
v_call: TRBV7-9
cdr3_length: 15
clone_size: -
cdr3_aa: CASSLGERGDNEQFF

d_call: -
v_call: TRBV7-8
cdr3_length: 15
clone_size: few
cdr3_aa: CASSLWEGDTGELFF

d_call: -
v_call: TRBV27
cdr3_length: 15
clone_size: -
cdr3_aa: CASSLKGFPGNTIYF

d_call: TRBD2
v_call: TRBV6-1
cdr3_length: 15
clone_size: -
cdr3_aa: CASSELAGGPETQYF

d_call: -
v_call: TRBV7-9
cdr3_length: 16
clone_size: -
cdr3_aa: CASTWLLTGGTDTQYF